This TCR beta chain derives from a study of shared clonotypes between healthy human individuals (dated by TCRdb to the early 2020s). About the investigation overall: The cohort comprised a couple of women and three men aged 18 to 49 years. For each donor, CD4 naive and CD4 memory were each given three plates, CD8 naive was given two plates, and CD8 memory was given one plate. Each donor's leukapheresis produced roughly between roughly 0.94 and 9.5 billion PBMCs. To increase sequencing depth and limit assay-specific biases, different laboratories used diverse techniques to prepare libraries and sequence TCR repertoires. To estimate repertoire size and how much clonotype sharing occurs between individuals, the study deeply sequenced the blood TCR repertoires of about 5 healthy adults.

Concerning this clone itself: Its cognate antigen has yet to be identified. Base qualities are missing; no much larger clone stands one base away.

Results and caveats for the whole study, not just this receptor: Pairwise subsampling led to the expectation that sequencing depth would affect the degree of clonotype sharing among donors. Sharing across four donors was observed for about 4.8% of naive CD4, over 3% of naive CD8, over 2% of memory CD4, and about 0.38% of memory CD8 clonotypes. Compared with non-shared clonotypes, the clonotypes found in all four sorted-subset donors had higher generation probabilities. Because the study included only a small number of donors, the genetic and exposure-history diversity represented was limited. Sampling was restricted to blood, and TCR repertoires in tissue are likely to differ from TCR repertoires in blood. Naive subsets generally had larger estimated clonotype richness than memory subsets. Incomplete sequencing was indicated by rarefaction of sorted-subset datasets, despite the large sequencing depth.

TCR CDR3 regions were amplified from genomic DNA by multiplex PCR using the deep immunoSEQ assay. Genomic DNA extracted from each cell subset was distributed evenly over all wells of several immunoSEQ 96-well plates, and each plate served as one replicate. For sorted subsets, each replicate PCR was loaded with around 220 ng genomic DNA, equivalent to 25,000 to 35,000 T cell genomes. Purified libraries were measured with a Qubit 3.0 fluorometer, size-checked on a Bioanalyzer 2100, and measured again with the KAPA Library Quantification kit. A separate single-read 150-cycle Illumina NextSeq 550 flow cell was used to sequence each immunoSEQ 96-well plate. The paper's data handling went like this. The immunoSEQ output contained only junctional sequences without quality scores, so filtering could not match that applied to full-length reads. Sequences were annotated with PyIR, a Python wrapper for IgBLAST v1.9, and V/J genes and CDR3 were assigned using IMGT germline references. Any read was removed if the V/J assignment was weak (E-value above 1e-6), the CDR3 was missing, or the read contained stop codons, out-of-frame junctions, or ambiguous translated residues. A V3J clonotype was defined by an identical inferred V gene, J gene, and CDR3 amino acid sequence. To compute the percentage overlap between repertoires, the number of shared unique clonotypes was divided by the size of the smaller repertoire. Repertoire richness was assessed with RTK rarefaction, the Chao1 estimator, and Recon v2.1 estimates of unobserved clonotypes. Generation probabilities for all TCRbeta clonotypes obtained by the gDNA method from several donors were computed using OLGA. Sourced from immuneACCESS, this table was stored by TCRdb with only in-frame sequences that have V and J called. A share of the clones is absent; for the studies checked, an unresolved V gene accounts for under half, and the remainder has no known explanation. The DNA gave D and trimming, while V, J and clone size come from that table. This sample lists 1,100,000 or so clones; around three quarters were detected once. The ten largest clones capture approximately 0.52% of the sample.

The donors were healthy, HIV-negative adults with no recently reported acute infections or vaccinations. Every donor was a Caucasian adult residing in Nashville, Tennessee, USA. CD4+ T cells were enriched through magnetic negative selection, after which naive cells were positively selected on CD45RA and the remaining negative fraction served as the memory subset. After blood collection by leukapheresis, PBMCs were isolated using Ficoll-Histopaque density gradient centrifugation and then cryopreserved in the vapor phase of liquid nitrogen. Purity and quantity of every magnetically sorted T cell population were checked by analytical flow cytometry. Genomic DNA was isolated from each sorted fraction and quantified by UV absorbance on a Nanodrop 2000c. The germline V gene specifies MGHDK as CDR1 and SYGVNS as CDR2. The germline V and J ends show losses of 2 bases and 7 bases respectively, and no gene match explains 7 bases of the junction. The CDR3 holds 15 amino acids from the cysteine to the phenylalanine. Only CDR3 DNA remains: 45 bases, in frame from the first base.

This chain is built from TRBV25-1 and TRBJ1-4, with TRBD1 matching 7 junction bases. The sequence was obtained from a man younger than 35 in good health. Some clones in this sample may be carry-over from other donors' samples. The sequencing sample was made of memory CD4+ T cells from PBMCs. Reading the label with the study, this specimen's cell subset or site is: CD45RA-negative fraction. The DNA sequence reads TGTGCCAGCAGTGAACTCGACAGGGTTGGTGAAAAACTGTTTTTT. This sequence encodes CASSELDRVGEKLFF. Where the CDR3 stops, the reference TRBV25-1 and TRBJ1-4 genes take over; the full variable domain is EADIYQTPRYLVIGTGKKITLECSQTMGHDKMYWYQQDPGMELHLIHYSYGVNSTEKGDLSSESTVSRIRTEHFPLTLESARPSHTSQYLCASSELDRVGEKLFFGSGTQLSVL.